This T cell receptor (beta chain) is drawn from a study of blood T cell repertoires in COVID-19. Study context: Acute and convalescent COVID-19 specimens originated in the United States, Italy and Spain. Nucleic acid was either cDNA or gDNA, and it came from T cells, B-cell-depleted T cells, or PBMCs.

In the original analysis: The authors estimated nucleated cell counts from reference gene primer amplification. Libraries were prepared by immunoSEQ multiplex PCR; TCRdb keeps only in-frame clonotypes and omits some of them. That table furnishes V, J and clone size, whereas the DNA furnished D and trimming. The data hold 70,000 to 95,000 clones, with roughly 96% observed a single time. A remark on this clone: A read error may account for a junction end that differs from germline.

This CDR3 has 16 residues. Germline loops: CDR1 LGHDT, CDR2 YNNKEL (reference sequence). The gene calls are TRBV3-1 (or the pseudogene TRBV3-2) and TRBJ1-6; D ambiguous. What was sequenced was peripheral blood. The clonotype was recovered from a human donor with active COVID-19. The donor label of this sample is uncertain. This CDR3 is CTSSTRLGSYNSPLHF. CDR3 DNA sequence: TGTACCAGCAGCACTCGACTTGGCTCCTATAATTCACCCCTCCACTTT.